Listed below are T cell receptor beta chains from one sample, sequenced in a study of OX40 agonist ivuxolimab in advanced cancers. The table came from immunoSEQ multiplex PCR; TCRdb's copy has only in-frame clones and leaves some out. This table holds about 100,000 clones, around 93% found once. The source material was CD4+ or CD8+ T cells sorted from blood, sampled in a trial of the OX40 agonist ivuxolimab. The origin of the receptors is an adult with an advanced solid tumor such as melanoma, head and neck, liver or kidney cancer. The CDR3 runs from the conserved cysteine through the conserved F or W. Each record gives: clone size, J gene, D gene, V gene, CDR3 DNA, CDR3 protein. D genes are given only for firm matches. Some rows mark clone size as missing; the rest say once, few, many or name a class of expanded clone.

clone size: -; J gene: TRBJ1-1; D gene: TRBD1; V gene: TRBV5-1; CDR3 DNA: TGCGCCAGCCGCGGACAGGGTTCGAACACTGAAGCTTTCTTT; CDR3 protein: CASRGQGSNTEAFF
clone size: few; J gene: TRBJ1-5; D gene: -; V gene: TRBV19; CDR3 DNA: TGTGCCAGTAGTATTGGAGCCTCCAATAGCAATCAGCCCCAGCATTTT; CDR3 protein: CASSIGASNSNQPQHF
clone size: -; J gene: TRBJ1-5; D gene: -; V gene: TRBV28; CDR3 DNA: TGTGCCAGCAGTCGACAGCTAAATCAGCCCCAGCATTTT; CDR3 protein: CASSRQLNQPQHF
clone size: -; J gene: TRBJ2-5; D gene: TRBD1; V gene: TRBV6-6; CDR3 DNA: TGTGCCAGCAGTAACCGGGACAGGGGGCAAGAGACCCAGTACTTC; CDR3 protein: CASSNRDRGQETQYF
clone size: once; J gene: TRBJ2-2; D gene: TRBD2; V gene: TRBV28; CDR3 DNA: TGTGCCAGCACTTTTCCGGGACTACCCACCGGGGAGCTGTTTTTT; CDR3 protein: CASTFPGLPTGELFF
clone size: -; J gene: TRBJ1-2; D gene: -; V gene: TRBV7-8; CDR3 DNA: TGTGCCAGCACGATGGGGGCAAGGAATGGCTACACCTTC; CDR3 protein: CASTMGARNGYTF
clone size: -; J gene: TRBJ2-1; D gene: TRBD2; V gene: TRBV15; CDR3 DNA: TGTGCCACCAACCGGGGACTAGCGAGGGATGAGCAGTTCTTC; CDR3 protein: CATNRGLARDEQFF
clone size: -; J gene: TRBJ2-7; D gene: -; V gene: TRBV2; CDR3 DNA: TGTGCCAGCAGTGTTTTCCACGAGCAGTACTTC; CDR3 protein: CASSVFHEQYF
clone size: -; J gene: TRBJ1-5; D gene: TRBD1; V gene: TRBV19; CDR3 DNA: TGTGCCAGTAGTTCCGGACAGGGGGTAAATCAGCCCCAGCATTTT; CDR3 protein: CASSSGQGVNQPQHF
clone size: -; J gene: TRBJ2-5; D gene: -; V gene: TRBV6-1; CDR3 DNA: TGTGCCAGCAGTGAAACAGGGCTAAGGTTGGACTTC; CDR3 protein: CASSETGLRLDF
clone size: once; J gene: TRBJ2-7; D gene: TRBD2; V gene: TRBV6-1; CDR3 DNA: TGTGCCAGCAGTGAATGGACTAGCGGGGGGTACGAGCAGTACTTC; CDR3 protein: CASSEWTSGGYEQYF
clone size: -; J gene: TRBJ2-6; D gene: TRBD1; V gene: TRBV27; CDR3 DNA: TGTGCCAGCAGTCTTCAGGGGGTGGGAAGGGGGGCCAACGTCCTGACTTTC; CDR3 protein: CASSLQGVGRGANVLTF
clone size: -; J gene: TRBJ1-1; D gene: -; V gene: TRBV10-3; CDR3 DNA: TGTGCCATCAGTGCCTCCGCCGAGGGCACTGAAGCTTTCTTT; CDR3 protein: CAISASAEGTEAFF
clone size: -; J gene: TRBJ2-1; D gene: -; V gene: TRBV5-5; CDR3 DNA: TGTGCCAGCAGCCCGGACGGGGCCTCCACCCCCTCGGGATTCTTC; CDR3 protein: CASSPDGASTPSGFF
clone size: -; J gene: TRBJ2-6; D gene: TRBD1; V gene: TRBV4-1; CDR3 DNA: TGCGCCAGCAGCCCTCGACAGGGGAGCTCTGGGGCCAACGTCCTGACTTTC; CDR3 protein: CASSPRQGSSGANVLTF
clone size: -; J gene: TRBJ1-5; D gene: TRBD1; V gene: TRBV11-2; CDR3 DNA: TGTGCCAGCAGCTTCGACAGGGGCAATCAGCCCCAGCATTTT; CDR3 protein: CASSFDRGNQPQHF
clone size: -; J gene: TRBJ2-3; D gene: TRBD2; V gene: TRBV5-1; CDR3 DNA: TGCGCCAGCAGCATAGGACTAGCGGGGAGCACAGATACGCAGTATTTT; CDR3 protein: CASSIGLAGSTDTQYF
clone size: -; J gene: TRBJ2-5; D gene: -; V gene: TRBV18; CDR3 DNA: TGTGCCAGCTCTCTGGGACTTCAAGAGACCCAGTACTTC; CDR3 protein: CASSLGLQETQYF
clone size: -; J gene: TRBJ2-7; D gene: TRBD2; V gene: TRBV5-6; CDR3 DNA: TGTGCCAGCAGCTTGGCCGGGTCCGGAGGGACTAGACGTTTC; CDR3 protein: CASSLAGSGGTRRF
clone size: -; J gene: TRBJ2-7; D gene: TRBD1; V gene: TRBV6-1; CDR3 DNA: TGTGCCAGCAGTGGTGGGGGGACAGGGGCTGGTGAGCAGTACTTC; CDR3 protein: CASSGGGTGAGEQYF
clone size: -; J gene: TRBJ2-5; D gene: -; V gene: TRBV19; CDR3 DNA: TGTGCCAGTAGTATTGGTGGAGAACATCCCAAGACCCAGTACTTC; CDR3 protein: CASSIGGEHPKTQYF
clone size: -; J gene: TRBJ2-1; D gene: -; V gene: TRBV25-1; CDR3 DNA: TGTGCCAGCAGTGTCTACAATGAGCAGTTCTTC; CDR3 protein: CASSVYNEQFF
clone size: -; J gene: TRBJ2-1; D gene: -; V gene: TRBV4-3; CDR3 DNA: TGCGCCAGCAGCCAAGGCAGGGACTTAAGCTCCTACAATGAGCAGTTCTTC; CDR3 protein: CASSQGRDLSSYNEQFF
clone size: -; J gene: TRBJ2-4; D gene: TRBD2; V gene: TRBV7-2; CDR3 DNA: TGTGCCAGCAGCACCCCGCGTAGCGGGAGTGTAGCCAAAAACATTCAGTACTTC; CDR3 protein: CASSTPRSGSVAKNIQYF
clone size: -; J gene: TRBJ2-7; D gene: TRBD2; V gene: TRBV27; CDR3 DNA: TGTGCCAGCGGCGGACTAGCGGGAGTCGAGCAGTACTTC; CDR3 protein: CASGGLAGVEQYF
clone size: -; J gene: TRBJ2-1; D gene: TRBD2; V gene: TRBV5-1; CDR3 DNA: TGCGCCAGCAGCTTGGGACTAGCGGGAGGGCCAGCCTACAATGAGCAGTTCTTC; CDR3 protein: CASSLGLAGGPAYNEQFF
clone size: -; J gene: TRBJ1-4; D gene: -; V gene: TRBV4-2; CDR3 DNA: TGTGCCAGCAGCCAAGGAGCCAGCTCAACTAATGAAAAACTGTTTTTT; CDR3 protein: CASSQGASSTNEKLFF
clone size: -; J gene: TRBJ2-2; D gene: -; V gene: TRBV5-1; CDR3 DNA: TGCGCCAGCAGCTTGGTCCAGGGGCACACCGGGGAGCTGTTTTTT; CDR3 protein: CASSLVQGHTGELFF
clone size: -; J gene: TRBJ2-5; D gene: -; V gene: TRBV5-1; CDR3 DNA: TGCGCCAGCAGCGACATACGGGGGCAAGAGACCCAGTACTTC; CDR3 protein: CASSDIRGQETQYF
clone size: -; J gene: TRBJ1-1; D gene: -; V gene: TRBV19; CDR3 DNA: TGTGCCAGTATTGGGGCGGGGAGCACTGAAGCTTTCTTT; CDR3 protein: CASIGAGSTEAFF
clone size: -; J gene: TRBJ2-6; D gene: -; V gene: TRBV7-2; CDR3 DNA: TGTGCCAGCAGCCTTCCGGGACGTCGCTCTGGGGCCAACGTCCTGACTTTC; CDR3 protein: CASSLPGRRSGANVLTF
clone size: -; J gene: TRBJ1-2; D gene: -; V gene: TRBV28; CDR3 DNA: TGTGCCAGTTTCTCGACCGGCGATGGCTACACCTTC; CDR3 protein: CASFSTGDGYTF
clone size: -; J gene: TRBJ1-5; D gene: -; V gene: TRBV6-6; CDR3 DNA: TGTGCCAGCAGTTACTCCGGGGGGAATCAGCCCCAGCATTTT; CDR3 protein: CASSYSGGNQPQHF
clone size: -; J gene: TRBJ2-7; D gene: -; V gene: TRBV20-1; CDR3 DNA: TGCAGTGCGAGCCCCTCCTACGAGCAGTACTTC; CDR3 protein: CSASPSYEQYF
clone size: -; J gene: TRBJ2-7; D gene: TRBD2; V gene: TRBV28; CDR3 DNA: TGTGCCAGCCGCCTAGGACTAGCGGCCTACGAGCAGTACTTC; CDR3 protein: CASRLGLAAYEQYF
clone size: -; J gene: TRBJ1-1; D gene: -; V gene: TRBV5-1; CDR3 DNA: TGCGCCAGCAGCGCCCGGGGGAGGACTGAAGCTTTCTTT; CDR3 protein: CASSARGRTEAFF
clone size: once; J gene: TRBJ2-3; D gene: -; V gene: TRBV7-6; CDR3 DNA: TGTGCCAGCAGCTTAGCGACGAGCACAGATACGCAGTATTTT; CDR3 protein: CASSLATSTDTQYF
clone size: -; J gene: TRBJ1-4; D gene: -; V gene: TRBV18; CDR3 DNA: TGTGCCAGCTCACAAACAGGGTCCACTAATGAAAAACTGTTTTTT; CDR3 protein: CASSQTGSTNEKLFF